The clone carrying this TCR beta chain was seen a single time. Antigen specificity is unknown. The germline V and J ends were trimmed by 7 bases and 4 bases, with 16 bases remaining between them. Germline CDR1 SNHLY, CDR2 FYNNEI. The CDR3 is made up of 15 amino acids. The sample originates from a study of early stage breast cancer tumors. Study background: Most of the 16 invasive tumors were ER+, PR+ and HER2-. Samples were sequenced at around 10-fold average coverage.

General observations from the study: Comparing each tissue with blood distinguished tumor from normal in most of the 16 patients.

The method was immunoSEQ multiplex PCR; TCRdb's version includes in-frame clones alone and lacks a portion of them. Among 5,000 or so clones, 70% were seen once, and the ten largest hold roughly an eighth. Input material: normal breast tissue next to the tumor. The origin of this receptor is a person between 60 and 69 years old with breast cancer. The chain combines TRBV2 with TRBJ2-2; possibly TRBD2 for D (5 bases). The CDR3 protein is CASTPRGPGTGELFF. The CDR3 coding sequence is TGTGCCAGCACTCCTCGGGGTCCGGGCACCGGGGAGCTGTTTTTT.